This T cell receptor beta chain is from a study of blood T cell repertoires in COVID-19. Across the whole study: The United States, Italy and Spain provided the acute and convalescent COVID-19 samples.

The method was immunoSEQ multiplex PCR; TCRdb's version includes in-frame clones alone and lacks a portion of them. The table lists 45,000 to 60,000 clones, about 72% of them singletons. Participant age was roughly 18 to 100 years, and participants resided in roughly 25 US areas. The germline V gene has CDR1 SGHTA and CDR2 FQGTGA. This CDR3 is 15 amino acids long. Trimming removed 4 bases from V and 7 bases from J; junction bases left unmatched: 8. This chain joins TRBV7-3 and TRBJ2-3; 10 bases are a match to TRBD2. The clonotype was recovered from a woman between 45 and 65 years old with acute COVID-19. Sequenced material: PBMCs or T cells enriched from blood (not recorded which). CDR3 loop: CASSSASGGANTQYF. The CDR3 DNA is TGTGCCAGCAGCTCGGCTAGCGGGGGTGCAAATACGCAGTATTTT.